The 19 T cell receptor beta chains below come from one sample, sequenced in a study of CD8+CD57+ T cells in acquired aplastic anemia. The template for TCR beta VDJ and CDR3 sequence profiling was genomic DNA. MiXCR was run by TCRdb on the reads, yielding one entry per CDR3 protein. The sample holds 150,000 to 200,000 distinct CDR3 sequences, around three fifths seen once. Material for sequencing was sorted CD4+, CD8+, or CD8+CD57+ T cells (not recorded which) from PBMCs. The receptors come from a human donor with severe aplastic anemia or a healthy control (not recorded which).

This clonotype occurred a few times. The chain recombines TRBV20-1 with TRBJ1-3; a weak D match, TRBD1 (5 bases). The CDR3 covers 12 residues. The germline V gene encodes CDR1 DFQATT and CDR2 SNEGSKA (reference sequence). This chain's CDR3 is CSVAGTGNTIYF. CDR3 coding DNA: TGCAGCGTTGCAGGGACTGGAAACACCATATATTTT.

The chain has TRBV20-1 and TRBJ1-4; maybe TRBD1 (6 bases). The CDR3 has 17 residues. CDR1 and CDR2 from the germline V gene are DFQATT and SNEGSKA (reference sequence). V lost 0 bases and J 5 bases, leaving 19 bases between the germline ends. The CDR3 is CSARERGRGGGNEKLFF. CDR3 in DNA: TGCAGTGCTAGAGAACGGGGCCGTGGAGGGGGGAATGAAAAACTGTTTTTT.

Concerning this clonotype itself: A clone one base away is much larger, so this may be a read error. The chain carries TRBV12-3 or TRBV12-4 and TRBJ1-5; D not certain. This CDR3 is built from 14 residues. V lost 6 bases to trimming and J lost 2 bases, with 11 bases between them. The CDR3 loop reads CASRWGVGNQPQHF. CDR3 bases: TGTGCCAGCAGGTGGGGTGTGGGCAATCAGCCCCAGCATTTT.

The chain uses TRBV27 and TRBJ1-2; D gene uncertain. The CDR3 extends over 14 amino acids. CDR1 is MNHEY, CDR2 SMNVEV, per germline (reference sequence). V was trimmed by 2 bases and J by 2 bases, leaving 9 bases between them. The CDR3 DNA sequence: TGTGCCAGCAGTTTACACGGAATAAACTATGGCTACACCTTC. It encodes CASSLHGINYGYTF.

A few counts support this clonotype. This chain uses TRBV7-6 with TRBJ2-3; no clear D. Trimming pared 4 bases from V and 2 bases from J, leaving 7 bases between. CDR1 and CDR2 (germline): SGHVS, FNYEAQ. The CDR3 runs to 13 residues. CDR3 nucleotide sequence: TGTGCCAGCAGCTCCCAGCTCACAGATACGCAGTATTTT. It specifies CASSSQLTDTQYF.

J is TRBJ1-6 and V is TRBV25-1; tentatively, D is TRBD1 (5 bases). This CDR3 has 16 amino acids. V shed 2 bases and J shed 4 bases, with 12 bases lying between them. Looked up from germline, CDR1 is MGHDK and CDR2 is SYGVNS. CDR3 in DNA: TGTGCCAGCAGTGAACGGGGGTCCTCTTATAATTCACCCCTCCACTTT. Residues: CASSERGSSYNSPLHF.

This clonotype was detected only once. The CDR3 here is CASSIAGGNTIYF. As DNA, the CDR3 is TGTGCCAGTAGTATAGCTGGGGGAAACACCATATATTTT. J is TRBJ1-3 and V is TRBV19, with unresolved D. This CDR3 has 13 amino acids. V lost 1 base and J lost 4, with 5 bases in between. CDR1 is LNHDA, CDR2 SQIVND, per germline (reference sequence). The full variable domain, rest sourced from reference TRBV19 and TRBJ1-3, is DGGITQSPKYLFRKEGQNVTLSCEQNLNHDAMYWYRQDPGQGLRLIYYSQIVNDFQKGDIAEGYSVSREKKESFPLTVTSAQKNPTAFYLCASSIAGGNTIYFGEGSWLTVV.

This chain uses TRBV2 with TRBJ1-1; 10 bases match TRBD1. This CDR3 comprises 13 residues. Germline assignment: CDR1 SNHLY and CDR2 FYNNEI. The V segment lost 5 bases and the J segment 5 bases; nucleotides outside the gene matches: 2. The CDR3 DNA is TGTGCCAGCAGTCGACAGGGGGCAACTGAAGCTTTCTTT. Translating gives CASSRQGATEAFF.

This chain links TRBV19 with TRBJ1-6; D is perhaps TRBD1 (6 bases). This CDR3 has 14 residues. The V gene lost 3 bases and the J gene lost 6 bases, with 9 bases spanning the gap. The germline CDR1 and CDR2 sequences are LNHDA and SQIVND (reference sequence). The CDR3 DNA reads as TGTGCCAGTAGTATGGGCAGGGGTAATTCACCCCTCCACTTT. The encoded protein is CASSMGRGNSPLHF.

The rearrangement links TRBV20-1 to TRBJ2-3; D might be TRBD2 (7 bases). The germline CDR1 and CDR2 sequences are DFQATT and SNEGSKA (reference sequence). CDR3 length: 15 amino acids. V was trimmed by 3 bases and J by 0 bases, leaving 13 bases between them. CDR3 in DNA: TGCAGTGCTAGGAGAGGCGGGGGCAGCACAGATACGCAGTATTTT. Residues: CSARRGGGSTDTQYF.

This chain connects TRBV7-3 to TRBJ1-2, with D possibly TRBD1 on 5 matching bases. The CDR3 is 13 amino acids. Germline CDR1 and CDR2: SGHTA and FQGTGA. The V and J ends lost 3 bases and 1 base respectively, with 6 bases between them. CDR3 coding DNA: TGTGCCAGCAGCTTCGACAGTAACTATGGCTACACCTTC. Encoded protein: CASSFDSNYGYTF.

In regard to this clonotype: Given a much more abundant clone one base away, this may be a read error. Since no conserved phenylalanine or tryptophan closes the CDR3, a read error is the likely cause. The genes are TRBV11-2 and TRBJ2-1; 9 bases are a match to TRBD2. The junction had 4 bases not matched to a gene; V was cut back by 1 base and J by 6 bases. In germline, CDR1 is SGHAT, CDR2 FQNNGV. The CDR3 length is 15 residues. The CDR3 DNA is TGTGCCAGCAGCTTAGTCGGCGGGGGGGCCAATGAGCAGTTCTCC. Its protein product is CASSLVGGGANEQFS.

This clonotype was recorded at least ten times. V and J are TRBV7-3 and TRBJ2-1, with TRBD2 identical over 9 bases. Germline trimming cut 5 bases from V and 0 bases from J; bases unmatched to any gene: 5. This CDR3 comprises 16 residues. CDR1 is SGHTA and CDR2 is FQGTGA in the germline V gene. The CDR3 spells CASSLLAGSSYNEQFF. The CDR3 bases are TGTGCCAGCAGCCTACTAGCGGGTTCCTCCTACAATGAGCAGTTCTTC.

The V call is TRBV7-2, the J call TRBJ1-4; no definite D call. The V end lost 1 base, the J end lost 3 bases, and 12 bases lay between the germline ends. Germline-derived CDR1 and CDR2 are SGHTA and FQGNSA. The CDR3 is 16 residues long. The CDR3 DNA reads TGTGCCAGCAGCTTAGTAGGTCCAGCGGCTAATGAAAAACTGTTTTTT. Its translation is CASSLVGPAANEKLFF.

The V gene is TRBV19, the J gene TRBJ2-7; 7 bases line up with TRBD2. The CDR3 is 14 residues long. The germline gives CDR1 LNHDA, CDR2 SQIVND (reference sequence). V lost 10 bases to trimming and J lost 2 bases; unmatched junction nucleotides: 11. The CDR3 sequence is CANGSSGDPYEQYF. DNA of the CDR3: TGTGCCAATGGCTCTAGCGGAGATCCCTACGAGCAGTACTTC.

This clonotype has more than one count but fewer than ten. V usage is TRBV2 and J usage is TRBJ1-5, with unresolved D. There are 11 residues in the CDR3. Germline lookup yields CDR1 SNHLY and CDR2 FYNNEI. V dropped 4 bases and J dropped 6 bases, with 4 bases sitting between them. The CDR3 spells CASSGSQPQHF. CDR3 nucleotide sequence: TGTGCCAGCAGTGGATCTCAGCCCCAGCATTTT.

About this clonotype: No conserved phenylalanine or tryptophan ends this CDR3, so it is likely a read error. This chain uses TRBV19 with TRBJ1-6; D uncertain. The germline V and J ends were trimmed by 4 bases and 7 bases, with 11 bases remaining between them. CDR3 length: 14 residues. Germline CDR1 LNHDA, CDR2 SQIVND (reference sequence). The CDR3 DNA reads as TGTGCCAGTAGTACCCTTTCGGGCAATTCACCCCTCCACCTT. Encoded protein: CASSTLSGNSPLHL.

V gene TRBV7-8 combines with J gene TRBJ2-1; D remains unclear. Trimming pared 4 bases from V and 3 bases from J, leaving 7 bases between. CDR3 length equals 13 residues. Per germline, CDR1 SGHVS and CDR2 FQNEAQ. The CDR3 region is CASSSMGYNEQFF. Written as DNA, the CDR3 is TGTGCCAGCAGCTCGATGGGCTACAATGAGCAGTTCTTC.

This chain joins TRBV15 and TRBJ2-1, with 8 bases lining up with TRBD1. J was trimmed by 8 bases and V by 8 bases; bases with no gene match: 8. The germline V gene encodes CDR1 LNHNV and CDR2 YYDKDF (reference sequence). CDR3 length: 13 residues. The CDR3 region has the DNA TGTGCCACCGGGACAGGATCGTTCGATGAGCAGTTCTTC. It encodes CATGTGSFDEQFF.